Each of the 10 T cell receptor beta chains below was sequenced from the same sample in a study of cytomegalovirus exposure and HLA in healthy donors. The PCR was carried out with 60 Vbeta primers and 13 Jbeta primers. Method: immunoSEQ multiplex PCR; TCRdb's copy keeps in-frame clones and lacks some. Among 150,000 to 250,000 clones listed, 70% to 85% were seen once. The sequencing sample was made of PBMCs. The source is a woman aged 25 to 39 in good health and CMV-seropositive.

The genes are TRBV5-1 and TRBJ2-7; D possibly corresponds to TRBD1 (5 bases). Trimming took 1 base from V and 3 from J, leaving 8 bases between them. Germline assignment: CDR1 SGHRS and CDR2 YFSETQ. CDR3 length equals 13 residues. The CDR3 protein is CASSLFQGYEQYF. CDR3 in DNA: TGCGCCAGCAGCTTGTTTCAGGGCTACGAGCAGTACTTC. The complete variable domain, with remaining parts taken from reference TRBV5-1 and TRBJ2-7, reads KAGVTQTPRYLIKTRGQQVTLSCSPISGHRSVSWYQQTPGQGLQFLFEYFSETQRNKGNFPGRFSGRQFSNSRSEMNVSTLELGDSALYLCASSLFQGYEQYFGPGTRLTVT.

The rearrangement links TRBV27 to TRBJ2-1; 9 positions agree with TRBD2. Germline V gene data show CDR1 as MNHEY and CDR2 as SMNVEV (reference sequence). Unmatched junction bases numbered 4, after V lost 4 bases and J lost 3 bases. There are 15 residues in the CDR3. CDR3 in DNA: TGTGCCAGCAGTTCCTCTAGCGGGAACTACAATGAGCAGTTCTTC. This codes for CASSSSSGNYNEQFF.

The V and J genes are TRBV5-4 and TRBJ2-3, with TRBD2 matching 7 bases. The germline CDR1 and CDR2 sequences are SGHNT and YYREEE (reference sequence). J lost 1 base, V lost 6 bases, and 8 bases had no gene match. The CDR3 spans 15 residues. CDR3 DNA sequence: TGTGCCAGCACCTCGGGGCTAGCGGGCACAGATACGCAGTATTTT. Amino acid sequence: CASTSGLAGTDTQYF.

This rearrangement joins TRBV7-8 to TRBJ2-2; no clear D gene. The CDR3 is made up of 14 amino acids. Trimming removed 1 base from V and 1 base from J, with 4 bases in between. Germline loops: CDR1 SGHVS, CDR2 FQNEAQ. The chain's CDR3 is CASSLVQNTGELFF. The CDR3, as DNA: TGTGCCAGCAGCTTAGTACAGAACACCGGGGAGCTGTTTTTT.

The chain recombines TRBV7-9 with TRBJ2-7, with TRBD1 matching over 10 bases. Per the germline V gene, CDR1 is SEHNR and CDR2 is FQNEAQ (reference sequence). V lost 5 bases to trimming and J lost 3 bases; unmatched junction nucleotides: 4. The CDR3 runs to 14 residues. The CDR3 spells CASSPGTGVYEQYF. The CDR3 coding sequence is TGTGCCAGCAGCCCCGGGACAGGGGTCTACGAGCAGTACTTC.

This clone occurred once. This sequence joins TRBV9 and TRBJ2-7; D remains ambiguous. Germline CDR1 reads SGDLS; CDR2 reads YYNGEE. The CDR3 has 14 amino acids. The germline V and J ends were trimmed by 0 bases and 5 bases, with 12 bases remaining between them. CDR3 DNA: TGTGCCAGCAGCGTAGCCCCCAGTACCCACGAGCAGTACTTC. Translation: CASSVAPSTHEQYF.

Written as DNA, the CDR3 is TGTGCCAGCAGCCAAGGATGGGACAATGTCTATAGTGGCTACACCTTC. This encodes CASSQGWDNVYSGYTF. V is TRBV4-2 and J is TRBJ1-2; TRBD1 might be the D (6 bases). Per the germline V gene, CDR1 is LGHNA and CDR2 is YNFKEQ. V was clipped by 1 base and J by 7 bases, with 19 bases between them. The CDR3 is 16 residues long.

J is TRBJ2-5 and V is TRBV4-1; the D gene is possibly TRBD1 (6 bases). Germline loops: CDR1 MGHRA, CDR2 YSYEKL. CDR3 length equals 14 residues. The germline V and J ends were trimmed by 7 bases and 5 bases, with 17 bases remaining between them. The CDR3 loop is CASTPRPGEETQYF. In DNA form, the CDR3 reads TGCGCCAGCACCCCCCGGCCAGGGGAGGAGACCCAGTACTTC.

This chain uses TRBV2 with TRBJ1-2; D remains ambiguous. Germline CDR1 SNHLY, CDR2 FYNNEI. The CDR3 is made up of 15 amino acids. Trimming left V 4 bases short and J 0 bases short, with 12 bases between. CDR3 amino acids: CASSGEELANYGYTF. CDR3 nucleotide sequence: TGTGCCAGCAGTGGCGAGGAGTTAGCTAACTATGGCTACACCTTC. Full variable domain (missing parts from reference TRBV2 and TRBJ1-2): EPEVTQTPSHQVTQMGQEVILRCVPISNHLYFYWYRQILGQKVEFLVSFYNNEISEKSEIFDDQFSVERPDGSNFTLKIRSTKLEDSAMYFCASSGEELANYGYTFGSGTRLTVV.

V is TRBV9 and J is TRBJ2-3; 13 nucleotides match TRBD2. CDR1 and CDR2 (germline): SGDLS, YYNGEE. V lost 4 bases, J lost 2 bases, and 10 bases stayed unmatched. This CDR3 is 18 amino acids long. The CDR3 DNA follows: TGTGCCAGCAGCACTAGGACTAGCGGGGGATCTGACACAGATACGCAGTATTTT. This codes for CASSTRTSGGSDTDTQYF.